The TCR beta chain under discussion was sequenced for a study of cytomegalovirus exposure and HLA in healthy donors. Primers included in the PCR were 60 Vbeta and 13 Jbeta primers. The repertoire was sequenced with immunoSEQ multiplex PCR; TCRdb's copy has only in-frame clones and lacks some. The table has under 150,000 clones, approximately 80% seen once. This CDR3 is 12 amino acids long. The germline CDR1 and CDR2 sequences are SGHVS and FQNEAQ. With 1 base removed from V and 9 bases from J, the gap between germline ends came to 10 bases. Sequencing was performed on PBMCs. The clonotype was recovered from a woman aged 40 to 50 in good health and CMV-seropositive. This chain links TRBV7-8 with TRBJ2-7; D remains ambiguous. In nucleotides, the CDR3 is TGTGCCAGCAGCTTAGTCCTAGTCGGGCAGTACTTC. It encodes CASSLVLVGQYF.